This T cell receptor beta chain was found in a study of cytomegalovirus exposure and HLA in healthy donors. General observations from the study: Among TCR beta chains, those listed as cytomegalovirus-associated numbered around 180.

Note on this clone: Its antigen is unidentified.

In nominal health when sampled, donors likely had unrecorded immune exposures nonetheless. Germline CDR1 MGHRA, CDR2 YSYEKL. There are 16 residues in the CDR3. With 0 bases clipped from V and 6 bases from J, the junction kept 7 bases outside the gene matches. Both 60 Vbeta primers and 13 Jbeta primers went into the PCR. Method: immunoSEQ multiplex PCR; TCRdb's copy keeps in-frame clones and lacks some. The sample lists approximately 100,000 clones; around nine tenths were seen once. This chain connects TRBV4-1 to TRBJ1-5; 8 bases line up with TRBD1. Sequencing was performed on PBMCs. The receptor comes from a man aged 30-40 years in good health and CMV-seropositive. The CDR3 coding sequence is TGCGCCAGCAGCCAAGAATTCAGGGGGCTGGTTCAGCCCCAGCATTTT. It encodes CASSQEFRGLVQPQHF.